Listed below are T cell receptor beta chains from one sample, sequenced in a study of PD-L1 blockade in urothelial cancer. TCRdb's table, derived via immunoSEQ multiplex PCR, lists solely in-frame clones and lacks some. The sample gives under 120,000 clones, roughly 88% of which show up once; about 2.6% is in the top ten. Sequencing used PBMCs, obtained around atezolizumab (anti-PD-L1) treatment. The receptors shown here come from a man over 45 with urothelial cancer. Both conserved end residues are part of each CDR3. Each record gives: J gene, clone size, D gene, V gene, CDR3 protein, CDR3 DNA. A D gene is named only where the DNA matches it firmly. Not every row has a clone size; where given, it reads once, few, many or a size class.

>TRBJ2-3|NA|NA|TRBV18
CASSISTDTQYF
TGTGCCAGCTCTATATCGACAGATACGCAGTATTTT
>TRBJ2-4|NA|NA|TRBV5-5
CASSLAPQGKNIQYF
TGTGCCAGCAGCTTGGCCCCACAGGGCAAAAACATTCAGTACTTC
>TRBJ1-4|NA|TRBD1|TRBV27
CASSILRDRNEKLFF
TGTGCCAGCAGTATCCTCCGGGACAGGAATGAAAAACTGTTTTTT
>TRBJ2-6|NA|TRBD2|TRBV19
CASSIGGARANVLTF
TGTGCCAGTAGTATCGGGGGGGCCAGGGCCAACGTCCTGACTTTC
>TRBJ1-5|NA|NA|TRBV28
CASRQGGQPQHF
TGTGCCAGCAGACAGGGTGGACAGCCCCAGCATTTT
>TRBJ1-4|NA|NA|TRBV30
CAWSVLTGREKLFF
TGTGCCTGGAGTGTACTAACCGGTCGGGAAAAACTGTTTTTT
>TRBJ1-2|NA|NA|TRBV5-1
CASSPQRGKGYTF
TGCGCCAGCAGCCCCCAGCGGGGTAAGGGCTACACCTTC
>TRBJ1-6|few|NA|TRBV5-1
CASSQNRANSPLHF
TGCGCCAGCAGCCAAAACAGAGCTAATTCACCCCTCCACTTT
>TRBJ1-1|once|TRBD1|TRBV5-1
CASSFGQGNTEAFF
TGCGCCAGCAGTTTTGGACAGGGGAACACTGAAGCTTTCTTT
>TRBJ2-7|NA|NA|TRBV7-9
CASSQDPTSEQYF
TGTGCCAGCAGCCAGGATCCTACGTCCGAGCAGTACTTC
>TRBJ2-1|NA|TRBD2|TRBV19
CASSPYSGSSYNEQFF
TGTGCCAGTAGCCCATATAGCGGGAGCTCCTACAATGAGCAGTTCTTC
>TRBJ1-6|NA|TRBD1|TRBV10-3
CAIRGQTNSPLHF
TGTGCCATCAGGGGACAGACAAATTCACCCCTCCACTTT
>TRBJ2-1|NA|TRBD1|TRBV30
CAWSWTGGDEQFF
TGTGCCTGGAGTTGGACAGGCGGCGATGAGCAGTTCTTC
>TRBJ2-1|NA|TRBD2|TRBV30
CAWTRLAGPNEQFF
TGTGCCTGGACCCGATTAGCGGGACCCAATGAGCAGTTCTTC
>TRBJ2-5|NA|TRBD2|TRBV10-2
CASSMTSGQETQYF
TGCGCCAGCAGCATGACTAGCGGCCAAGAGACCCAGTACTTC
>TRBJ2-3|NA|NA|TRBV7-9
CASSLRRDTDTQYF
TGTGCCAGCAGCTTACGGCGGGACACAGATACGCAGTATTTT
>TRBJ1-4|NA|NA|TRBV27
CASSHLTNSLGGEKLFF
TGTGCCAGCAGTCACTTGACAAACTCTTTGGGAGGTGAAAAACTGTTTTTT
>TRBJ1-1|NA|TRBD1|TRBV19
CASSIQGQAPTEAFF
TGTGCCAGTAGTATCCAGGGACAGGCCCCCACTGAAGCTTTCTTT
>TRBJ1-1|NA|TRBD1|TRBV13
CASSPWTGTGEAFF
TGTGCCAGCAGCCCCTGGACAGGCACGGGTGAAGCTTTCTTT
>TRBJ2-1|NA|TRBD2|TRBV9
CASTEGLAAYNEQFF
TGTGCCAGCACCGAGGGACTAGCGGCCTACAATGAGCAGTTCTTC
>TRBJ2-3|NA|TRBD2|TRBV18
CASPKSGKPTDTQYF
TGTGCCAGCCCGAAGAGCGGGAAGCCCACAGATACGCAGTATTTT
>TRBJ1-2|few|TRBD1|TRBV30
CAWSTDRGVGGYTF
TGTGCCTGGAGTACAGACAGGGGAGTAGGTGGCTACACCTTC
>TRBJ2-1|once|TRBD2|TRBV9
CASSWTSGPSGIEQFF
TGTGCCAGCAGCTGGACTAGCGGGCCCTCGGGGATTGAGCAGTTCTTC
>TRBJ2-1|NA|TRBD2|TRBV19
CASSPRTSGSTYNEQFF
TGTGCCAGTAGTCCACGGACTAGCGGGAGTACCTACAATGAGCAGTTCTTC
>TRBJ1-1|NA|TRBD1|TRBV30
CAWSVDRVGTEAFF
TGTGCCTGGAGTGTTGACAGGGTGGGCACTGAAGCTTTCTTT
>TRBJ1-2|NA|TRBD1|TRBV5-4
CASSVRGHYGYTF
TGTGCCAGCAGCGTGAGGGGGCACTATGGCTACACCTTC
>TRBJ2-3|NA|NA|TRBV5-1
CASSFSGVGTDTQYF
TGCGCCAGCAGCTTCTCAGGGGTAGGCACAGATACGCAGTATTTT
>TRBJ2-7|NA|TRBD2|TRBV18
CASSAGLMPGEQYF
TGTGCCAGCTCAGCGGGACTAATGCCGGGCGAGCAGTACTTC
>TRBJ2-7|NA|TRBD2|TRBV7-2
CASSPMGGSLNYEQYF
TGTGCCAGCAGCCCCATGGGCGGGAGTTTAAACTACGAGCAGTACTTC